Listed here is a single T cell receptor (beta chain). The data originate from a study of blood T cell repertoires in COVID-19. The CDR3 contains 15 residues. J lost 7 bases, V lost 4 bases, and 7 bases had no gene match. CDR1 is ENHRY, CDR2 SYGVKD, per germline. Profiled with immunoSEQ multiplex PCR; TCRdb holds only in-frame clones, not every one. This repertoire shows 150,000 to 200,000 clones, around four fifths found once; its top ten account for approximately 0.9%. This TCR came from a man aged 55 to 70 with COVID-19, enrolled during active disease. The material sequenced was peripheral blood. The rearrangement joins TRBV10-3 to TRBJ1-6; 7 positions agree with TRBD1. CDR3 region: CAISGSGTENSPLHF. The CDR3 DNA follows: TGTGCCATCAGTGGGTCCGGGACAGAGAATTCACCCCTCCACTTT.